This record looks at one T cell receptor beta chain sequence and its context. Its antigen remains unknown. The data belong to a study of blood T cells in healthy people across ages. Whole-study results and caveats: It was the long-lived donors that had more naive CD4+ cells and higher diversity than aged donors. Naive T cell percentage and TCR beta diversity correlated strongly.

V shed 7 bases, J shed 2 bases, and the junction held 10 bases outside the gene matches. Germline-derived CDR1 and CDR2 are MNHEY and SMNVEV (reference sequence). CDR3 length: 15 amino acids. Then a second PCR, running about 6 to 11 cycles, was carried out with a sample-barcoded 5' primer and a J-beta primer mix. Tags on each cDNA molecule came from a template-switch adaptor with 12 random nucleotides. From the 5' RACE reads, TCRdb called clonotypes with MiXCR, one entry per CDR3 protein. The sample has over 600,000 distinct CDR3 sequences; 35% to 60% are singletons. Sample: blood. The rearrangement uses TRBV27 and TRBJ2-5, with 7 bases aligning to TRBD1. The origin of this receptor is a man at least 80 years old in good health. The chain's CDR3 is CASTRTGVWQETQYF. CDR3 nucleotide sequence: TGTGCCAGCACACGAACAGGGGTGTGGCAAGAGACCCAGTACTTC.